What follows are 2 T cell receptor beta chains derived from one specimen sequenced in a study of cytotoxic CD8 clonotypes in ibrutinib-treated CLL. Method: immunoSEQ multiplex PCR; TCRdb's copy keeps in-frame clones and lacks some. The data hold 150,000 or so clones, with approximately 80% observed a single time. Here the sequenced sample was PBMCs, taken after 24 months of ibrutinib treatment. Receptor source: a human donor with chronic lymphocytic leukemia.

The V gene is TRBV7-3, the J gene TRBJ2-6; D call uncertain. The CDR3 consists of 15 residues. Germline lookup yields CDR1 SGHTA and CDR2 FQGTGA. Deletions cut 2 bases from V and 1 base from J, with 6 bases between. In DNA form, the CDR3 reads TGTGCCAGCAGCTTAGGTGGATCTGGGGCCAACGTCCTGACTTTC. Residues: CASSLGGSGANVLTF.

This clone was picked up one time. The rearrangement links TRBV6-1 to TRBJ2-7; 10 bases match TRBD2. The CDR3 runs to 13 residues. V shed 6 bases, J shed 3 bases, and the junction held 2 bases outside the gene matches. Germline CDR1 MNHNS, CDR2 SASEGT. This CDR3 is CASRTSGNYEQYF. The CDR3 DNA reads as TGTGCCAGCAGAACTAGCGGGAACTACGAGCAGTACTTC.